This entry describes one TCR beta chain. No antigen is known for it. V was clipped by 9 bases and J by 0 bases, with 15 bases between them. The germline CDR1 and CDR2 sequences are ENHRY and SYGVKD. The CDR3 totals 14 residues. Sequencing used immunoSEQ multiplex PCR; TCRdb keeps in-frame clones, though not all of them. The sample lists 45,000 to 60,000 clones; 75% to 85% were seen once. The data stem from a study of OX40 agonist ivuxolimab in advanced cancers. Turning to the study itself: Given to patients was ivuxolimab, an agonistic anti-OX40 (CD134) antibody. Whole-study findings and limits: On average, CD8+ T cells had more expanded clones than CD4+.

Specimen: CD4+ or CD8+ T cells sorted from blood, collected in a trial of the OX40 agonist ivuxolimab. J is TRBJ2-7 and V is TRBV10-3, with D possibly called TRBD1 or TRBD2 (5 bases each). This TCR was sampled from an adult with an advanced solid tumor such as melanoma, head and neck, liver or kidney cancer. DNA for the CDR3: TGTGCCATACGCGACCGGGACGTCTCCTACGAGCAGTACTTC. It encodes CAIRDRDVSYEQYF.